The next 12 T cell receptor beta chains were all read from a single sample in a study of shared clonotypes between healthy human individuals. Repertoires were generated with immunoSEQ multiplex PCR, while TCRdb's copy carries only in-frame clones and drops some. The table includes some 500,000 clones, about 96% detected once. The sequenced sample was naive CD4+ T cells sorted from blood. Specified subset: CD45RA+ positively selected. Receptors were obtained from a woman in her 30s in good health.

CDR3 region: CASKAETPYEQYF. The DNA for the CDR3 is TGTGCCAGCAAGGCAGAGACGCCCTACGAGCAGTACTTC. V usage is TRBV28 and J usage is TRBJ2-7, with D unresolved. Deletions cut 7 bases from V and 2 bases from J, with 12 bases between. Per the germline V gene, CDR1 is MDHEN and CDR2 is SYDVKM. The CDR3 covers 13 residues.

The CDR3 protein is CASSSQDRPAYEQYF. For the CDR3, the DNA is TGTGCCAGCAGTTCGCAGGACCGGCCAGCCTACGAGCAGTACTTC. This sequence joins TRBV28 and TRBJ2-7, with D uncertain. Germline V gives CDR1 MDHEN, CDR2 SYDVKM. The CDR3 totals 15 residues. The V gene lost 4 bases and the J gene lost 2 bases, with 15 bases spanning the gap.

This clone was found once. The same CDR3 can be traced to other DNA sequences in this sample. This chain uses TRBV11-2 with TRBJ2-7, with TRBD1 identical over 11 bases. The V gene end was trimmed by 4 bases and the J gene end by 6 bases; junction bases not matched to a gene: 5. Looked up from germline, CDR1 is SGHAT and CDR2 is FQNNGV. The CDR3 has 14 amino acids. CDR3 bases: TGTGCCAGCAGCTCTCCGGGACAGGGGGGCGAGCAGTACTTC. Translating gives CASSSPGQGGEQYF.

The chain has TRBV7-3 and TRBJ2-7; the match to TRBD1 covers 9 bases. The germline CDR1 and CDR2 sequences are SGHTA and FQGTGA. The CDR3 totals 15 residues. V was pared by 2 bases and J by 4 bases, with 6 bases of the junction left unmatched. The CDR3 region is CASSLVPDRGYEQYF. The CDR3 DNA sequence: TGTGCCAGCAGCTTAGTCCCGGACAGGGGATACGAGCAGTACTTC.

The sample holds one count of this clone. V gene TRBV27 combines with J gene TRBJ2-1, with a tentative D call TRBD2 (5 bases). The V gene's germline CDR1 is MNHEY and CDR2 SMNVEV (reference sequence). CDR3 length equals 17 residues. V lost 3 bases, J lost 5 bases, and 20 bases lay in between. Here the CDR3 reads CASSFPLGAGDHNEQFF. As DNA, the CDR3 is TGTGCCAGCAGTTTCCCCCTAGGCGCGGGTGACCACAATGAGCAGTTCTTC.

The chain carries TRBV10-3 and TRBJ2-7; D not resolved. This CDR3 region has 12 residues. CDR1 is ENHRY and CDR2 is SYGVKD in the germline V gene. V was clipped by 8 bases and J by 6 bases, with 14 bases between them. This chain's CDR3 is CAIGRLAGEQYF. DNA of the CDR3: TGTGCCATCGGGCGATTAGCTGGCGAGCAGTACTTC.

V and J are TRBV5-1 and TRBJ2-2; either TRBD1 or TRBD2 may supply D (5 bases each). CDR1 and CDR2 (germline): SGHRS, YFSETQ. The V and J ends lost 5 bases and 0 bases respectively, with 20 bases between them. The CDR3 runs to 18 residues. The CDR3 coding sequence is TGCGCCAGCAGACAACGGGGCAGGGATTTCCCGAACACCGGGGAGCTGTTTTTT. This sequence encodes CASRQRGRDFPNTGELFF.

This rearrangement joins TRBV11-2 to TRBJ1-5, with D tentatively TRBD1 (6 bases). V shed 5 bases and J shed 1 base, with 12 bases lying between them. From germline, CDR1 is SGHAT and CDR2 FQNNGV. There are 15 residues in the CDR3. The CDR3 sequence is CASSVQGTSNQPQHF. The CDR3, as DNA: TGTGCCAGCAGCGTTCAGGGGACGAGCAATCAGCCCCAGCATTTT.

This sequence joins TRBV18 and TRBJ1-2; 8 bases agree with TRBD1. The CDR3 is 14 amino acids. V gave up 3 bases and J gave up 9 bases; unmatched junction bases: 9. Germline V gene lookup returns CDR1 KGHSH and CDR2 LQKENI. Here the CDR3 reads CASSPSGTGHRYTF. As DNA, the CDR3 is TGTGCCAGCTCACCCAGCGGGACAGGTCATCGCTACACCTTC. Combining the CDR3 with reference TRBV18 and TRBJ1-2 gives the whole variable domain NAGVMQNPRHLVRRRGQEARLRCSPMKGHSHVYWYRQLPEEGLKFMVYLQKENIIDESGMPKERFSAEFPKEGPSILRIQQVVRGDSAAYFCASSPSGTGHRYTFGSGTRLTVV.

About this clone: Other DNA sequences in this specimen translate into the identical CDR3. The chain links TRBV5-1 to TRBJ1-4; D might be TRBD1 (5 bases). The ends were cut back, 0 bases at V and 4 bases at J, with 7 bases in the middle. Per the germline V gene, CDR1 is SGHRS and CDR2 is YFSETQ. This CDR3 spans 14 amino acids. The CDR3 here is CASSLGQYNEKLFF. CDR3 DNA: TGCGCCAGCAGCTTGGGACAGTATAATGAAAAACTGTTTTTT. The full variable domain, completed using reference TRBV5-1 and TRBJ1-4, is KAGVTQTPRYLIKTRGQQVTLSCSPISGHRSVSWYQQTPGQGLQFLFEYFSETQRNKGNFPGRFSGRQFSNSRSEMNVSTLELGDSALYLCASSLGQYNEKLFFGSGTQLSVL.

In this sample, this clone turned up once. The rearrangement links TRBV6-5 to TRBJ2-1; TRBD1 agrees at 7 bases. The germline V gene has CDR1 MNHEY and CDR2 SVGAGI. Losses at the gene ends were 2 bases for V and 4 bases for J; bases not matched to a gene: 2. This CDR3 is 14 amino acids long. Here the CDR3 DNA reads TGTGCCAGCAGTTACGTGACAGGGTACAATGAGCAGTTCTTC. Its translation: CASSYVTGYNEQFF.

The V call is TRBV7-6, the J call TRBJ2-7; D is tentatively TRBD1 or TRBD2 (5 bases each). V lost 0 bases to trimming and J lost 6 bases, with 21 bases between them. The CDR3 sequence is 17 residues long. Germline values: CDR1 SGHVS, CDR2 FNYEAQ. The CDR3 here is CASSLAGATGGFGEQYF. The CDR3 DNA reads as TGTGCCAGCAGCTTAGCCGGGGCTACAGGCGGGTTCGGCGAGCAGTACTTC.